The 32 T cell receptor beta chains below come from one sample, sequenced in a study of blood T cell repertoires in COVID-19 (dated by TCRdb to 2020 to 2021). Receptors were amplified or captured by the immunoSEQ multiplex PCR assay. The clones in this table, taken by TCRdb from immuneACCESS, are in-frame only. Not every clone is retained; where verified, under half of the shortfall comes from an unresolved V gene, and the cause of the rest is unknown. The sample profile shows about 210,000 clones; 83% of them were found once. The ten largest account for about 2.5% of the sample. Material for sequencing was peripheral blood. The receptors come from a woman aged 40 to 50 with active or convalescent COVID-19.

The J gene is TRBJ1-2, the V gene TRBV6-5; 10 bases line up with TRBD1. Trimming at V came to 0 bases and at J to 8 bases, leaving 3 bases not matched to a gene. The CDR3 consists of 14 residues. Germline CDR1 MNHEY, CDR2 SVGAGI. CDR3 residues: CASSYSTGGFGYTF. CDR3 in DNA: TGTGCCAGCAGTTACTCGACAGGGGGCTTCGGCTACACCTTC.

This rearrangement joins TRBV3-1 (or the pseudogene TRBV3-2) to TRBJ1-1; perhaps TRBD1 as D (6 bases). Germline V CDR1 and CDR2: LGHDT, YNNKEL (reference sequence). The CDR3 is 15 residues long. Trimming cost V 7 bases and J 1 base, with 16 bases left between them. CDR3 sequence reads: CASTITATGNTEAFF. Written as DNA, the CDR3 is TGTGCCAGCACCATTACAGCGACAGGGAACACTGAAGCTTTCTTT.

J is TRBJ2-2 and V is TRBV28; D may be TRBD1 (6 bases). Germline V CDR1 and CDR2: MDHEN, SYDVKM. The CDR3 runs 15 residues. Trimming left V 3 bases short and J 1 base short, with 9 bases between. The CDR3 protein is CASSFGTKNTGELFF. CDR3 bases: TGTGCCAGCAGTTTTGGGACAAAGAACACCGGGGAGCTGTTTTTT.

The chain links TRBV6-1 to TRBJ2-1; 8 positions match TRBD2. The CDR3 contains 15 residues. Germline V gives CDR1 MNHNS, CDR2 SASEGT. With V trimmed by 2 bases and J by 5 bases, 5 bases remained unmatched. For the CDR3, the DNA is TGTGCCAGCAGTGAACTAATTAGCGGGAACAATGAGCAGTTCTTC. Translated, it gives CASSELISGNNEQFF.

The chain couples TRBV11-2 to TRBJ1-4, with D possibly being TRBD1 (5 bases). V was cut by 6 bases and J by 0 bases, with 8 bases left in between. The CDR3 contains 14 residues. Germline V gene lookup returns CDR1 SGHAT and CDR2 FQNNGV. CDR3 amino acids: CASSRQSTNEKLFF. DNA for the CDR3: TGTGCCAGCAGTCGACAGTCAACTAATGAAAAACTGTTTTTT.

The V and J genes are TRBV24-1 and TRBJ1-3, with D possibly being TRBD1 (5 bases). The CDR3 covers 14 residues. The germline V gene encodes CDR1 KGHDR and CDR2 SFDVKD. Trimming took off 3 bases at V and 4 bases at J, with 9 bases between the two ends. CDR3 DNA sequence: TGTGCCACCAGTGATCCAGGGATCGGAAACACCATATATTTT. Its translation: CATSDPGIGNTIYF.

This chain links TRBV27 with TRBJ2-5, with D perhaps matching TRBD1 (6 bases). This CDR3 region has 18 residues. Trimming stripped 4 bases from V and 3 bases from J, with 24 bases between. Germline CDR1 MNHEY, CDR2 SMNVEV (reference sequence). In nucleotides, the CDR3 is TGTGCCAGCAGTTCATACGGCAGGGGACCTCCGGGAAAAGAGACCCAGTACTTC. It codes for CASSSYGRGPPGKETQYF.

The J gene is TRBJ2-7, the V gene TRBV28; TRBD1 aligns across 8 bases. Trimming removed 6 bases from V and 2 bases from J; junction bases left unmatched: 9. Germline loops: CDR1 MDHEN, CDR2 SYDVKM. The CDR3 has 15 residues. The CDR3 nucleotides are TGTGCCAGCAGCCGACAGGGGTCGAAGCCCTACGAGCAGTACTTC. Translating gives CASSRQGSKPYEQYF.

The chain recombines TRBV7-2 with TRBJ2-5; D is undetermined. The CDR3 loop spans 12 amino acids. Germline assignment: CDR1 SGHTA and CDR2 FQGNSA. V shed 6 bases and J shed 9 bases, with 14 bases lying between them. The CDR3 reads CASSQEFSSQYF. The CDR3 DNA sequence: TGTGCCAGCAGTCAAGAGTTTAGTTCCCAGTACTTC.

V and J are TRBV6-1 and TRBJ1-2, with D possibly matching TRBD1 (5 bases). The V end lost 5 bases, the J end lost 4 bases, and 17 bases lay between the germline ends. Germline V gene sequence: CDR1 MNHNS, CDR2 SASEGT. The CDR3 totals 15 residues. This chain's CDR3 is CASSSQGRTIYGYTF. The CDR3 nucleotides are TGTGCCAGCAGTAGCCAGGGCAGGACTATCTATGGCTACACCTTC.

This chain links TRBV19 with TRBJ2-2; TRBD2 matches 15 bases. V gave up 5 bases and J gave up 5 bases; unmatched junction bases: 3. CDR3 size: 16 residues. Germline CDR1 LNHDA, CDR2 SQIVND (reference sequence). The CDR3 protein is CASSAGLAGGTGELFF. As DNA, the CDR3 is TGTGCCAGTAGTGCCGGACTAGCGGGAGGGACCGGGGAGCTGTTTTTT. Variable domain in full (rest from reference TRBV19 and TRBJ2-2): DGGITQSPKYLFRKEGQNVTLSCEQNLNHDAMYWYRQDPGQGLRLIYYSQIVNDFQKGDIAEGYSVSREKKESFPLTVTSAQKNPTAFYLCASSAGLAGGTGELFFGEGSRLTVL.

The V call is TRBV5-1, the J call TRBJ2-2; perhaps TRBD2 as D (5 bases). CDR3 length: 16 residues. Trimming took off 0 bases at V and 0 bases at J, with 9 bases between the two ends. The germline V gene encodes CDR1 SGHRS and CDR2 YFSETQ. The CDR3 region has the DNA TGCGCCAGCAGCTTGGTAGCCGGGGCGAACACCGGGGAGCTGTTTTTT. This gives the protein CASSLVAGANTGELFF.

This rearrangement joins TRBV29-1 to TRBJ2-7, with TRBD2 matching 10 bases. Germline trimming cut 4 bases from V and 0 bases from J; bases unmatched to any gene: 9. The CDR3 is 16 amino acids. Germline CDR1 SQVTM, CDR2 ANQGSEA. The CDR3 nucleotides are TGCAGCGTTGCGGCTAGCGGGAGCCACGGCTCCTACGAGCAGTACTTC. Translated, it gives CSVAASGSHGSYEQYF.

This chain uses TRBV3-1 (or the pseudogene TRBV3-2) with TRBJ2-7; D uncertain. Germline values: CDR1 LGHDT, CDR2 YNNKEL (reference sequence). Trimming cost V 3 bases and J 0 bases, with 9 bases left between them. The CDR3 has 14 amino acids. The CDR3 loop is CASSHAATSYEQYF. The CDR3 DNA reads as TGTGCCAGCAGCCACGCGGCTACCTCCTACGAGCAGTACTTC.

The chain uses TRBV19 and TRBJ1-4; TRBD1 agrees at 8 bases. Germline CDR1 LNHDA, CDR2 SQIVND (reference sequence). This CDR3 is 14 amino acids long. After removal of 6 bases from V and 5 bases from J, the junction contained 5 bases not matched to a gene. The CDR3 region has the DNA TGTGCCAGTAGCCCGGACAGGGACAATGAAAAACTGTTTTTT. Translation gives CASSPDRDNEKLFF.

The rearrangement links TRBV7-3 to TRBJ1-6, with a tentative D call TRBD1 (5 bases). Germline V gene lookup returns CDR1 SGHTA and CDR2 FQGTGA. This CDR3 has 17 residues. The V end lost 5 bases, the J end lost 0 bases, and 14 bases lay between the germline ends. The CDR3 region is CASSAWGRSSYNSPLHF. CDR3 nucleotide sequence: TGTGCCAGCAGCGCCTGGGGGAGGAGCTCCTATAATTCACCCCTCCACTTT.

The chain employs TRBV7-2 and TRBJ2-5; 9 bases match TRBD2. V lost 3 bases and J lost 2; bases outside the gene matches: 7. This CDR3 is built from 16 residues. Germline lookup yields CDR1 SGHTA and CDR2 FQGNSA. CDR3 residues: CASSLSGGTAQETQYF. DNA of the CDR3: TGTGCCAGCAGCTTGAGCGGGGGGACCGCACAAGAGACCCAGTACTTC.

This chain connects TRBV5-1 to TRBJ2-3; TRBD2 matches 11 bases. The CDR3 contains 15 residues. Germline lookup yields CDR1 SGHRS and CDR2 YFSETQ. Losses at the gene ends were 4 bases for V and 1 base for J; bases not matched to a gene: 2. The CDR3 sequence: CASSQGLAGTDTQYF. For the CDR3, the DNA is TGCGCCAGCAGCCAGGGACTAGCGGGCACAGATACGCAGTATTTT. Looking up the rest from reference TRBV5-1 and TRBJ2-3 gives the full variable domain: KAGVTQTPRYLIKTRGQQVTLSCSPISGHRSVSWYQQTPGQGLQFLFEYFSETQRNKGNFPGRFSGRQFSNSRSEMNVSTLELGDSALYLCASSQGLAGTDTQYFGPGTRLTVL.

The rearrangement uses TRBV7-2 and TRBJ1-3; 8 nucleotides match TRBD1. The germline gives CDR1 SGHTA, CDR2 FQGNSA. The CDR3 is made up of 16 amino acids. Trimming cost V 5 bases and J 4 bases; bases outside gene matches: 10. This chain's CDR3 is CASSTRAQGAGNTIYF. The DNA of the CDR3 is TGTGCCAGCAGCACTCGGGCCCAGGGGGCCGGAAACACCATATATTTT.

V usage is TRBV6-5 and J usage is TRBJ2-4; 8 positions agree with TRBD1. CDR3 size: 16 residues. The V gene's germline CDR1 is MNHEY and CDR2 SVGAGI. V was pared by 2 bases and J by 8 bases, with 11 bases of the junction left unmatched. CDR3 amino acids: CASSYSWQGAGDIQYF. The CDR3 nucleotides read TGTGCCAGCAGTTACAGTTGGCAGGGGGCAGGGGACATTCAGTACTTC.

The rearrangement uses TRBV11-2 and TRBJ2-3; TRBD2 agrees at 10 bases. The junction had 9 bases not matched to a gene; V was cut back by 5 bases and J by 4 bases. The CDR3 has 16 residues. Germline CDR1 is SGHAT and CDR2 is FQNNGV. CDR3 sequence reads: CASSQLAGGLPDTQYF. The CDR3 region has the DNA TGTGCCAGCAGCCAATTAGCGGGAGGATTGCCAGATACGCAGTATTTT.

The rearrangement uses TRBV29-1 and TRBJ2-7; weak D call: TRBD1 (5 bases). The ends were cut back, 5 bases at V and 7 bases at J, with 18 bases in the middle. Per the germline V gene, CDR1 is SQVTM and CDR2 is ANQGSEA. The CDR3 loop spans 13 amino acids. CDR3 loop: CSVRAAGRKEQYF. For the CDR3, the DNA is TGCAGCGTTAGAGCCGCAGGGCGAAAAGAGCAGTACTTC.

The rearrangement joins TRBV6-1 to TRBJ1-1, with D unresolved. The CDR3 is 16 residues long. V was shortened by 2 bases and J by 0 bases, with 13 bases between the two germline ends. The germline V gene has CDR1 MNHNS and CDR2 SASEGT. CDR3 DNA: TGTGCCAGCAGTGAACCCGCGGCAGCTATGAACACTGAAGCTTTCTTT. Residues: CASSEPAAAMNTEAFF.

The chain employs TRBV24-1 and TRBJ1-2; 9 bases are a match to TRBD1. Germline CDR1 is KGHDR and CDR2 is SFDVKD. Trimming took 5 bases from V and 4 from J; bases not matched to a gene: 7. The CDR3 extends over 15 amino acids. The CDR3 region is CATSGVGQGGYGYTF. CDR3 nucleotides: TGTGCCACCAGTGGTGTGGGACAGGGTGGCTATGGCTACACCTTC.

The rearrangement uses TRBV9 and TRBJ2-7; possibly TRBD2 for D (6 bases). Germline CDR1 reads SGDLS; CDR2 reads YYNGEE. The CDR3 length is 16 residues. Between the trimmed V and J ends, which lost 2 bases and 6 bases, there was a span of 21 bases. The CDR3 coding sequence is TGTGCCAGCAGCGTTACCATTAGCGGCAGCTCGGGCGAGCAGTACTTC. This encodes CASSVTISGSSGEQYF.

The chain couples TRBV2 to TRBJ1-5; 7 bases agree with TRBD1. The ends lost 3 bases at V and 0 bases at J; junction bases unmatched: 2. The CDR3 covers 15 residues. Germline V gene lookup returns CDR1 SNHLY and CDR2 FYNNEI. CDR3 in amino acids: CASSEDRNSNQPQHF. The CDR3 DNA reads TGTGCCAGCAGTGAGGACAGGAATAGCAATCAGCCCCAGCATTTT.

The J gene is TRBJ2-1, the V gene TRBV19, with 8 bases aligning to TRBD2. The CDR3 length is 14 residues. V dropped 10 bases and J dropped 4; count of bases not matched to a gene: 9. Germline lookup yields CDR1 LNHDA and CDR2 SQIVND (reference sequence). Written as DNA, the CDR3 is TGTGCCACACGGGGGGGGGACCCGTACAATGAGCAGTTCTTC. It encodes CATRGGDPYNEQFF.

This clone turned up a few times. This chain connects TRBV24-1 to TRBJ1-2, with TRBD1 as a possible D gene (6 bases). This CDR3 has 15 amino acids. Germline CDR1 and CDR2: KGHDR and SFDVKD. Trimming cost V 3 bases and J 3 bases, with 13 bases left between them. The DNA of the CDR3 is TGTGCCACCAGTGATCCCGGGGAGGGGGACTATGGCTACACCTTC. It yields the protein CATSDPGEGDYGYTF.

The rearrangement links TRBV24-1 to TRBJ2-3, with 9 positions matching TRBD2. CDR3 size: 17 residues. Germline CDR1 is KGHDR and CDR2 is SFDVKD. With 5 bases clipped from V and 0 bases from J, the junction kept 8 bases outside the gene matches. The CDR3 DNA follows: TGTGCCACCAGTGCCGAGGGACTAGCCACTAGCACAGATACGCAGTATTTT. As protein: CATSAEGLATSTDTQYF.

The V gene is TRBV2, the J gene TRBJ1-6, with D maybe TRBD1 (6 bases). The V end was cut by 7 bases, the J end by 6 bases, with 10 bases between. Per germline, CDR1 SNHLY and CDR2 FYNNEI. The CDR3 runs 13 residues. CDR3: CASTTGPNSPLHF. The DNA of the CDR3 is TGTGCCAGCACGACAGGCCCTAATTCACCCCTCCACTTT.

This clone was observed a few times. The chain uses TRBV9 and TRBJ1-6; 9 nucleotides align to TRBD1. The CDR3 has 16 amino acids. The germline CDR1 and CDR2 sequences are SGDLS and YYNGEE. The J segment lost 10 bases and the V segment lost 3 bases, leaving 11 bases of the junction unmatched. DNA of the CDR3: TGTGCCAGCAGCGCTAACCGGGACAGGGTTGACTCACCCCTCCACTTT. Encoded protein: CASSANRDRVDSPLHF.

This chain uses TRBV2 with TRBJ1-4; TRBD1 matches at 11 bases. This CDR3 has 14 residues. V lost 5 bases, J lost 8 bases, and 4 bases stayed unmatched. Germline loops: CDR1 SNHLY, CDR2 FYNNEI. DNA of the CDR3: TGTGCCAGCAGTCTGGACAGGGGGCGCGAAAAACTGTTTTTT. It specifies CASSLDRGREKLFF. Full variable domain (missing parts from reference TRBV2 and TRBJ1-4): EPEVTQTPSHQVTQMGQEVILRCVPISNHLYFYWYRQILGQKVEFLVSFYNNEISEKSEIFDDQFSVERPDGSNFTLKIRSTKLEDSAMYFCASSLDRGREKLFFGSGTQLSVL.